One sample yielded the 13 T cell receptor beta chains listed below, sequenced in a study of T cells after yellow fever vaccination. One entry per CDR3 protein results from TCRdb running MiXCR on the 5' RACE reads. This table has 100,000 to 150,000 distinct CDR3 sequences, 6% to 8% appearing once. This sample comprised CD4+ T cells sorted from PBMCs, obtained roughly 10 days after the first yellow fever vaccination. All receptors come from a man between 18 and 29 years old who received the YFV17D yellow fever vaccine.

This clonotype was detected many times. The chain couples TRBV28 to TRBJ1-1; D gene uncertain. From germline, CDR1 is MDHEN and CDR2 SYDVKM. V gave up 7 bases and J gave up 5 bases, with 11 bases separating them. This CDR3 is built from 12 residues. The CDR3 bases are TGTGCCAGCATCCGCGCCGGAACTGAAGCTTTCTTT. Translated: CASIRAGTEAFF.

This clonotype was counted ten times or more. CDR3 sequence reads: CASRPRVPYEQYV. The CDR3 DNA reads as TGTGCCAGCAGGCCCAGGGTTCCCTACGAGCAGTACGTC. V is TRBV6-2 or TRBV6-3 and J is TRBJ2-7; tentative D call: TRBD1 (5 bases). CDR1 and CDR2 from the germline V gene are MNHEY and SVGEGT. The V end lost 6 bases, the J end lost 2 bases, and 11 bases lay between the germline ends. CDR3 length: 13 residues.

This clonotype was seen ten or more times. The chain links TRBV9 to TRBJ2-3, with 11 bases fitting TRBD2. V dropped 4 bases and J dropped 2; count of bases not matched to a gene: 6. This CDR3 has 16 amino acids. Germline V CDR1 and CDR2: SGDLS, YYNGEE. The CDR3 region is CASSIGTSGYTDTQYF. The CDR3 nucleotides are TGTGCCAGCAGCATCGGGACTAGCGGTTACACAGATACGCAGTATTTT.

This clonotype was found many times. The V call is TRBV18, the J call TRBJ2-3, with no clear D. Germline V lookup: CDR1 KGHSH, CDR2 LQKENI. The CDR3 is 16 amino acids. V lost 2 bases and J 2 bases, leaving 14 bases between the germline ends. CDR3 nucleotide sequence: TGTGCCAGCTCACCAATGCTCTTACCGACCACAGATACGCAGTATTTT. Protein: CASSPMLLPTTDTQYF.

This clonotype was counted ten times or more. The rearrangement uses TRBV7-2 and TRBJ2-3; D unresolved. Germline CDR1 SGHTA, CDR2 FQGNSA. The V end lost 4 bases, the J end lost 1 base, and 9 bases lay between the germline ends. The CDR3 contains 14 residues. For the CDR3, the DNA is TGTGCCAGCAGCTCAGACCCCGGCACAGATACGCAGTATTTT. Its translation is CASSSDPGTDTQYF. Variable domain in full (rest from reference TRBV7-2 and TRBJ2-3): GAGVSQSPSNKVTEKGKDVELRCDPISGHTALYWYRQSLGQGLEFLIYFQGNSAPDKSGLPSDRFSAERTGGSVSTLTIQRTQQEDSAVYLCASSSDPGTDTQYFGPGTRLTVL.

There are many counts of this clonotype. The chain uses TRBV6-5 and TRBJ2-5, with 7 bases lining up with TRBD2. The V segment lost 5 bases and the J segment 1 base; nucleotides outside the gene matches: 4. The CDR3 sequence is 14 residues long. Germline CDR1 MNHEY, CDR2 SVGAGI. DNA for the CDR3: TGTGCCAGCAGTCAGTCTAGCGGCCAAGAGACCCAGTACTTC. Translating gives CASSQSSGQETQYF.

This clonotype was detected ten times or more. The CDR3 DNA reads TGTGCCAGCAGCCCGCGGGGGGCCCTGGGTGGAGATACGCAGTATTTT. Encoded protein: CASSPRGALGGDTQYF. The chain joins TRBV13 to TRBJ2-3; TRBD2 aligns across 8 bases. With V trimmed by 5 bases and J by 5 bases, 12 bases remained unmatched. CDR3 length equals 16 residues. Germline CDR1 reads PRHDT; CDR2 reads FYEKMQ (reference sequence). The full variable domain, in which reference TRBV13 and TRBJ2-3 provide the parts outside the CDR3, is AAGVIQSPRHLIKEKRETATLKCYPIPRHDTVYWYQQGPGQDPQFLISFYEKMQSDKGSIPDRFSAQQFSDYHSELNMSSLELGDSALYFCASSPRGALGGDTQYFGPGTRLTVL.

This clonotype came up many times. V gene TRBV5-1 combines with J gene TRBJ2-3; TRBD1 agrees at 10 bases. The germline V gene encodes CDR1 SGHRS and CDR2 YFSETQ. The CDR3 is made up of 14 amino acids. Trimming at V came to 7 bases and at J to 6 bases, leaving 8 bases not matched to a gene. The CDR3: CASAHGTGDDTQYF. In DNA form, the CDR3 reads TGCGCCAGCGCTCACGGGACAGGGGATGATACGCAGTATTTT.

There are many counts of this clonotype. The DNA of the CDR3 is TGCAGTGCTAATACAGGGGTGGGTCAGCCCCAGCATTTT. This encodes CSANTGVGQPQHF. The chain uses TRBV20-1 and TRBJ1-5; 7 bases line up with TRBD1. CDR3 length: 13 amino acids. Germline values: CDR1 DFQATT, CDR2 SNEGSKA (reference sequence). Trimming took 4 bases from V and 6 from J; bases not matched to a gene: 6.

The chain combines TRBV15 with TRBJ1-1, with a possible D match to TRBD1 (5 bases). Trimming removed 9 bases at V and 2 bases at J, with 13 bases between. Germline CDR1 LNHNV, CDR2 YYDKDF (reference sequence). The CDR3 consists of 13 residues. CDR3 DNA sequence: TGTGCCACTACGGAAGGGACTAACACTGAAGCTTTCTTT. Amino acid sequence: CATTEGTNTEAFF.

This clonotype was observed many times. V usage is TRBV5-6 and J usage is TRBJ1-5, with 8 bases fitting TRBD1. CDR1 is SGHDT and CDR2 is YYEEEE in the germline V gene. The V and J ends lost 1 base and 3 bases, in that order; junction bases with no gene match: 3. The CDR3 spans 15 residues. CDR3 sequence: CASSLWTGFNQPQHF. Here the CDR3 DNA reads TGTGCCAGCAGCTTGTGGACAGGGTTCAATCAGCCCCAGCATTTT.

This clonotype was seen at least ten times. The V and J genes are TRBV5-1 and TRBJ2-3, with 11 bases fitting TRBD2. CDR3 size: 15 residues. The J segment lost 2 bases and the V segment lost 4 bases, leaving 3 bases of the junction unmatched. The V gene's germline CDR1 is SGHRS and CDR2 YFSETQ. The CDR3 region has the DNA TGCGCCAGCAGCGTACTAGCGGGGGTCACAGATACGCAGTATTTT. Residues: CASSVLAGVTDTQYF.

This clonotype has at least ten counts. V gene TRBV19 combines with J gene TRBJ2-1; D is perhaps TRBD1 (5 bases). Germline-derived CDR1 and CDR2 are LNHDA and SQIVND (reference sequence). The length of the CDR3 is 15 residues. The V and J ends lost 4 bases and 0 bases respectively, with 10 bases between them. The CDR3 DNA reads as TGTGCCAGTAGTAAACAGGCCTACTCCTACAATGAGCAGTTCTTC. It codes for CASSKQAYSYNEQFF.